These 11 T cell receptor beta chains came from one sample sequenced in a study of T cell repertoires in cytomegalovirus infection. One entry per CDR3 protein, called by TCRdb with MiXCR from the reads. Among hundreds of thousands of distinct CDR3 sequences listed, 35% were seen once. Material for sequencing was PBMCs. Every receptor here comes from a human donor in good health (CMV status not recorded). Some clones in this sample may be carry-over from other donors' samples.

V gene TRBV20-1 combines with J gene TRBJ2-1; TRBD2 might be the D (5 bases). V dropped 5 bases and J dropped 8 bases, with 16 bases sitting between them. Germline CDR1 is DFQATT and CDR2 is SNEGSKA (reference sequence). This CDR3 spans 13 amino acids. In DNA, the CDR3 is TGCAGTGCTGCCGAGGGCGCGGCGGATGAGCAGTTCTTC. Encoded protein: CSAAEGAADEQFF.

The V call is TRBV2, the J call TRBJ2-7; tentatively, D is TRBD1 or TRBD2 (5 bases each). This CDR3 has 11 amino acids. Deletions cut 7 bases from V and 3 bases from J, with 7 bases between. The germline V gene encodes CDR1 SNHLY and CDR2 FYNNEI. The CDR3 loop is CASIGGYEQYF. In nucleotides, the CDR3 is TGTGCCAGCATTGGGGGCTACGAGCAGTACTTC. Complete variable domain (other parts from reference TRBV2 and TRBJ2-7): EPEVTQTPSHQVTQMGQEVILRCVPISNHLYFYWYRQILGQKVEFLVSFYNNEISEKSEIFDDQFSVERPDGSNFTLKIRSTKLEDSAMYFCASIGGYEQYFGPGTRLTVT.

This clonotype was recorded a few times. The gene calls are TRBV7-2 and TRBJ2-6, with D uncertain. V lost 5 bases, J lost 0 bases, and 11 bases lay in between. The CDR3 covers 16 residues. CDR1 SGHTA and CDR2 FQGNSA come from the germline V gene. The DNA for the CDR3 is TGTGCCAGCAGCGTACGACGGAGCTCTGGGGCCAACGTCCTGACTTTC. It is translated as CASSVRRSSGANVLTF.

This clonotype was found a few times. The rearrangement joins TRBV7-9 to TRBJ2-7, with D hard to call. V was clipped by 1 base and J by 6 bases, with 4 bases between them. The CDR3 is made up of 11 amino acids. The germline CDR1 and CDR2 sequences are SEHNR and FQNEAQ (reference sequence). The CDR3 coding sequence is TGTGCCAGCAGCTTAGGGATCGAGCAGTACTTC. As protein: CASSLGIEQYF. Drawing the rest from reference TRBV7-9 and TRBJ2-7, the complete variable domain is DTGVSQNPRHKITKRGQNVTFRCDPISEHNRLYWYRQTLGQGPEFLTYFQNEAQLEKSRLLSDRFSAERPKGSFSTLEIQRTEQGDSAMYLCASSLGIEQYFGPGTRLTVT.

This clonotype was seen at least ten times. The rearrangement links TRBV28 to TRBJ2-7; 7 nucleotides match TRBD1. Per the germline V gene, CDR1 is MDHEN and CDR2 is SYDVKM. The CDR3 spans 19 residues. The ends lost 4 bases at V and 5 bases at J; junction bases unmatched: 23. The CDR3 spells CASSSIDQGMRGGRHEQYF. The CDR3, as DNA: TGTGCCAGCAGTTCCATCGACCAGGGAATGCGAGGGGGCCGTCACGAGCAGTACTTC. The full variable domain, completed using reference TRBV28 and TRBJ2-7, is DVKVTQSSRYLVKRTGEKVFLECVQDMDHENMFWYRQDPGLGLRLIYFSYDVKMKEKGDIPEGYSVSREKKERFSLILESASTNQTSMYLCASSSIDQGMRGGRHEQYFGPGTRLTVT.

The rearrangement joins TRBV5-1 to TRBJ2-7; D is undetermined. Germline CDR1 and CDR2: SGHRS and YFSETQ. The CDR3 is 13 residues long. V dropped 2 bases and J dropped 5 bases, with 11 bases sitting between them. The CDR3 spells CASSFRVSDEQYF. In DNA form, the CDR3 reads TGCGCCAGCAGCTTTCGGGTATCAGACGAGCAGTACTTC.

This sequence joins TRBV7-3 and TRBJ2-1; 11 bases match TRBD2. The CDR3 spans 22 residues. The J segment lost 1 base and the V segment lost 5 bases, leaving 22 bases of the junction unmatched. Germline V CDR1 and CDR2: SGHTA, FQGTGA. The CDR3 DNA reads TGTGCCAGCAGCCAAAGTAGCGGGGGGGCCGGGGGGATTGGTCGGTCCTACAATGAGCAGTTCTTC. This gives the protein CASSQSSGGAGGIGRSYNEQFF.

This clonotype was detected ten times or more. The gene calls are TRBV7-8 and TRBJ2-5, with 10 nucleotides matching TRBD2. V lost 11 bases, J lost 1 base, and 10 bases stayed unmatched. The CDR3 contains 15 residues. Germline CDR1 reads SGHVS; CDR2 reads FQNEAQ. The DNA for the CDR3 is TGTGCCGCCGGTGGTAGCGGGAGGTCCCAAGAGACCCAGTACTTC. Protein sequence: CAAGGSGRSQETQYF.

This clonotype was detected a few times. V gene TRBV29-1 combines with J gene TRBJ1-2; the D is unclear. The CDR3 contains 15 residues. Trimming shortened V by 5 bases and J by 0 bases, and 16 bases separated the two germline ends. The germline CDR1 and CDR2 sequences are SQVTM and ANQGSEA. CDR3 nucleotides: TGCAGCGTTCACCCAGACGGGTTAGCTAACTATGGCTACACCTTC. It specifies CSVHPDGLANYGYTF.

The V and J genes are TRBV6-1 and TRBJ2-5, with 12 nucleotides matching TRBD2. From germline, CDR1 is MNHNS and CDR2 SASEGT. The CDR3 loop spans 17 amino acids. V trimming: 1 base; J trimming: 3 bases; junction bases outside the gene matches: 6. In DNA form, the CDR3 reads TGTGCCAGCAGTGAAGTCCCTAGCGGGAGGGGCAAAGAGACCCAGTACTTC. It specifies CASSEVPSGRGKETQYF.

V gene TRBV19 combines with J gene TRBJ2-4; D gene unclear. This CDR3 contains 19 residues. Trimming removed 5 bases at V and 0 bases at J, with 23 bases between. Germline CDR1 LNHDA, CDR2 SQIVND (reference sequence). In nucleotides, the CDR3 is TGTGCCAGTAGTTTCACCTACCCCACTAATCCCCTAGCCAAAAACATTCAGTACTTC. It encodes CASSFTYPTNPLAKNIQYF.